Included here is one TCR beta chain sequence, with context. What it binds is unknown. The entry originates in a study of cytomegalovirus exposure and HLA in healthy donors. Overall study findings and caveats: Most TCR sequences proved rare, with some public TCRs found in many donors. It was confirmed in vitro that three of the CMV-associated chains were specific for CMV antigens. A later analysis found first-cohort TCR clusters tended to co-occur in the 90 to 150 validation repertoires. Listed as cytomegalovirus-associated were 164 TCR beta chains.

J was trimmed by 6 bases and V by 7 bases; bases with no gene match: 17. The CDR3 sequence is 16 residues long. CDR1 is SNHLY, CDR2 FYNNEI, per germline. TCRdb's copy holds only in-frame clones and misses some; the assay was immunoSEQ multiplex PCR. This table has over 75,000 clones, 85% appearing once. The sample consisted of PBMCs. The origin of this receptor is a man between 18 and 29 years old in good health and CMV-seropositive. The gene calls are TRBV2 and TRBJ1-2; 7 bases map to TRBD1. The CDR3 DNA is TGTGCCAGCACAAATCGCCCGGGACAGAATAGTAATGGCTACACCTTC. Translation: CASTNRPGQNSNGYTF.